The subject of this entry is one T cell receptor beta chain. Its antigen is not identified. CDR1 is MDHEN and CDR2 is SYDVKM in the germline V gene. V was shortened by 3 bases and J by 3 bases, with 11 bases between the two germline ends. This CDR3 is built from 15 residues. This specimen belongs to a study of OX40 agonist ivuxolimab in advanced cancers. Study at large: Treatment received earlier with anti-PD-1, anti-PD-L1 or anti-CTLA-4 agents was allowed, and over 30% had some.

The data were produced by immunoSEQ multiplex PCR, yet TCRdb's version contains in-frame clones alone and is incomplete. The sample has tens of thousands of clones, 92% seen once. Notes on the study in general: At doses 0.1 to 3.0 mg/kg, CD4+ and CD8+ clones expanded.

This sequence originates from an adult with an advanced solid tumor such as melanoma, head and neck, liver or kidney cancer. The sequences come from CD4+ or CD8+ T cells sorted from blood, collected in a trial of the OX40 agonist ivuxolimab. This chain uses TRBV28 with TRBJ1-4; tentative D call: TRBD1 (5 bases). The CDR3 is CASSFEGRANEKLFF. CDR3 coding DNA: TGTGCCAGCAGTTTTGAGGGGAGGGCTAATGAAAAACTGTTTTTT.